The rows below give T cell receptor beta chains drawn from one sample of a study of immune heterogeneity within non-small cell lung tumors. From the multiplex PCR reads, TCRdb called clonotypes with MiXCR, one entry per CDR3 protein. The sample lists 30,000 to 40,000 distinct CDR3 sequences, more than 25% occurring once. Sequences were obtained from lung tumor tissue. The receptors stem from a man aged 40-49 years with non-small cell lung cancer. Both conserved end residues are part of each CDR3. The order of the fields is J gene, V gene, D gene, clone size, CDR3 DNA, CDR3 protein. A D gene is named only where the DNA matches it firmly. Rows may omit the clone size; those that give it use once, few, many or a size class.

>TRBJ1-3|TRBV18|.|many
TGTGCCAGCTCACCACCCGGGACACTAGTAGGAAACACCATATATTTT
CASSPPGTLVGNTIYF
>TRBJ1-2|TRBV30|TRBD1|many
TGTGCCTGGAGTTCCACGGCAGGGGGCAACTATGGCTACACCTTC
CAWSSTAGGNYGYTF
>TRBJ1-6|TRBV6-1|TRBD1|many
TGTGCCAGCACCCTGGACAGGGTCGTCTCACCCCTCCACTTT
CASTLDRVVSPLHF
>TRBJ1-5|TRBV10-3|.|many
TGTGCCATCGGAGGGAGACAAGGGCACGAGAAAAATCAGCCCCAGCATTTT
CAIGGRQGHEKNQPQHF
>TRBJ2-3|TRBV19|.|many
TGTGCCAGTAGTATAGCTTCCGGTCAGAGACCAGATACGCAGTATTTT
CASSIASGQRPDTQYF
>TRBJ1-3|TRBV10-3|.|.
TGTGCCATCCGAGAGGAGGACGGAAACACCGTATATTTT
CAIREEDGNTVYF
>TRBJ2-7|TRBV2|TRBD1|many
TGTGCCAGCAGCAAACAGGGGAGCGGCGAGCAGTACTTC
CASSKQGSGEQYF
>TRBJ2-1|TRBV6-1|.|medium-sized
TGTGCCAGCACCCCATCGGGGCAGAACTCCTACAATGAGCAGTTCTTC
CASTPSGQNSYNEQFF
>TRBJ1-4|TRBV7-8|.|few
TGTGCCAGCAGCTTAGCGCTAGGCTCTAATGAAAAACTGTTTTTT
CASSLALGSNEKLFF
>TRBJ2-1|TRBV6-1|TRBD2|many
TGTGCCAGCCCGATCCATGAACTTTCTAGCGGGAGAGAGAATGAGCAGTTCTTC
CASPIHELSSGRENEQFF
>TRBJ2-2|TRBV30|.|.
TGTGCCTGGAATCCCAAAACGAACACCGGGGAGCTGTTTTTT
CAWNPKTNTGELFF
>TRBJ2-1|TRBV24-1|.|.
TGTGCCACCAGTGATTCCTATAGCGTGTTCAATGAGCAGTTCTTC
CATSDSYSVFNEQFF
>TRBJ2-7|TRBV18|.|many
TGTGCCAGCTCACCACAGGGGGCGGGGTACGAGCAGTACTTC
CASSPQGAGYEQYF
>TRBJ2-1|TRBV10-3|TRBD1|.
TGTGCCATCAGTGCCCACAGGGGGGACTACAATGAGCAGTTCTTC
CAISAHRGDYNEQFF
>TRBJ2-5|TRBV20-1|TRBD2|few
TGCAGTGCTGCCCCACTAGCGACCCAAGAGACCCAGTACTTC
CSAAPLATQETQYF
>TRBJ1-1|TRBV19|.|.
TGTGACAGTAGTAAAGGACAGAGTAGTATGAACACTGAAGCTTTCTTT
CDSSKGQSSMNTEAFF
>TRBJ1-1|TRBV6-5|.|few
TGTGCCAGCAGTTACTCGAAATCAGGGGCGGACACTGAAGCTTTCTTT
CASSYSKSGADTEAFF
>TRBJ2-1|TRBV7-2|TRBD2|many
TGTGCCAGCAGCTTGGGACTAGCGGGAGGTTGGTATGAGCAGTTCTTC
CASSLGLAGGWYEQFF
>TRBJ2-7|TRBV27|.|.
TGTTCCAGCACTTTGAAACAAACCCCCTCCTACGAGCAGTACTTC
CSSTLKQTPSYEQYF
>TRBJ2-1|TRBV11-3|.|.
TGTGCCAGCAGAAAACTAGTAATTCATGAGCAGTTCTTC
CASRKLVIHEQFF
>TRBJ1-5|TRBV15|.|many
TGTGCCACCAGCAGAGGTCGCAATCAGCCCCAGCATTTT
CATSRGRNQPQHF
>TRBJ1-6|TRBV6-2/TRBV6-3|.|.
TGTGCCAGCAGCCTAAAGCAACTCCCGAGGGGAACCGTCCACTTT
CASSLKQLPRGTVHF
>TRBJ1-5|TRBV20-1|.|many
TGCAGTGCTAGGGGGGGTTTCAATCAGCCCCAGCATTTT
CSARGGFNQPQHF
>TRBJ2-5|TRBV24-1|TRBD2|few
TGTGCCACCAGTGATTTTGGCCTAGCGGGAGTTGAGACCCAGTACTTC
CATSDFGLAGVETQYF
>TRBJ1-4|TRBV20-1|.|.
TGCAGTGCTAGAGGGGGAGGAACTAATGAAAAACTGTTTTTT
CSARGGGTNEKLFF
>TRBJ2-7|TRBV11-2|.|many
TGTGCCAGCAGCTCGGTAGGGACCTGGGTACACGAGCAGTACTTC
CASSSVGTWVHEQYF
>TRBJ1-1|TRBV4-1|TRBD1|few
TGCGCCAGCAGCCAAAGGGGGCTAGCTGAAGCTTTCTTT
CASSQRGLAEAFF
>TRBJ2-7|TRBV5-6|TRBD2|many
TGTGCCAGCAGAAAGGGACTAGCGGCTACCTACGAGCAGTACTTC
CASRKGLAATYEQYF
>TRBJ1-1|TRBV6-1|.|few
TGTGCCAGCAGTGGGGGGACGCACATGGGACACACTGAAGCTTTCTTT
CASSGGTHMGHTEAFF
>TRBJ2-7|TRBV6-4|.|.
TGTGCCAGCAGTGAAATGGGTTTCATTGGGTACGAGCAGTACTTC
CASSEMGFIGYEQYF
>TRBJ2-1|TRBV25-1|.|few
TGTGCCAGCAGTGACCCCGGGACTTTAGACAATGAGCAGTTCTTC
CASSDPGTLDNEQFF
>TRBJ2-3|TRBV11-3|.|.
TGTGCCAGCAGCTTACCAGCAAGCACAGATACGCAGTATTTT
CASSLPASTDTQYF
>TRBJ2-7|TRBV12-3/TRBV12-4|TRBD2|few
TGTGCCAGCAGTCAATACGGACTAGCGGCTGTCTACGGGCAGTACTTC
CASSQYGLAAVYGQYF
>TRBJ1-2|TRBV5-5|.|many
TGTGCCAGCAGCTTGGGGACAGAGCACTATGGCTACACCTTC
CASSLGTEHYGYTF